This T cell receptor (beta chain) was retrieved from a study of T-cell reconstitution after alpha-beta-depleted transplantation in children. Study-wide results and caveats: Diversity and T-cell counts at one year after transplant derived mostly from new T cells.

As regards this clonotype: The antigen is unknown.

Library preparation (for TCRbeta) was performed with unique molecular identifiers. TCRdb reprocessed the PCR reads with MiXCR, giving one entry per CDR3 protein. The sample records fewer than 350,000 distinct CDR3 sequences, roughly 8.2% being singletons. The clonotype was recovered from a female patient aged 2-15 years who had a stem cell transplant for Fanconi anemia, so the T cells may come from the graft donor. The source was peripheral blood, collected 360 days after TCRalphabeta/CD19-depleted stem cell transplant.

The CDR3 nucleotides read TGTGCCAGCAGTCCGTCCACAGGGGCGGCGAGTGGAAACACCATATATTTT. This translates into CASSPSTGAASGNTIYF. The rearrangement links TRBV9 to TRBJ1-3; TRBD1 matches at 7 bases. The CDR3 is 17 amino acids. Trimming cost V 5 bases and J 3 bases; bases outside gene matches: 14. The germline CDR1 and CDR2 sequences are SGDLS and YYNGEE. Full variable domain (missing parts from reference TRBV9 and TRBJ1-3): DSGVTQTPKHLITATGQRVTLRCSPRSGDLSVYWYQQSLDQGLQFLIQYYNGEERAKGNILERFSAQQFPDLHSELNLSSLELGDSALYFCASSPSTGAASGNTIYFGEGSWLTVV.